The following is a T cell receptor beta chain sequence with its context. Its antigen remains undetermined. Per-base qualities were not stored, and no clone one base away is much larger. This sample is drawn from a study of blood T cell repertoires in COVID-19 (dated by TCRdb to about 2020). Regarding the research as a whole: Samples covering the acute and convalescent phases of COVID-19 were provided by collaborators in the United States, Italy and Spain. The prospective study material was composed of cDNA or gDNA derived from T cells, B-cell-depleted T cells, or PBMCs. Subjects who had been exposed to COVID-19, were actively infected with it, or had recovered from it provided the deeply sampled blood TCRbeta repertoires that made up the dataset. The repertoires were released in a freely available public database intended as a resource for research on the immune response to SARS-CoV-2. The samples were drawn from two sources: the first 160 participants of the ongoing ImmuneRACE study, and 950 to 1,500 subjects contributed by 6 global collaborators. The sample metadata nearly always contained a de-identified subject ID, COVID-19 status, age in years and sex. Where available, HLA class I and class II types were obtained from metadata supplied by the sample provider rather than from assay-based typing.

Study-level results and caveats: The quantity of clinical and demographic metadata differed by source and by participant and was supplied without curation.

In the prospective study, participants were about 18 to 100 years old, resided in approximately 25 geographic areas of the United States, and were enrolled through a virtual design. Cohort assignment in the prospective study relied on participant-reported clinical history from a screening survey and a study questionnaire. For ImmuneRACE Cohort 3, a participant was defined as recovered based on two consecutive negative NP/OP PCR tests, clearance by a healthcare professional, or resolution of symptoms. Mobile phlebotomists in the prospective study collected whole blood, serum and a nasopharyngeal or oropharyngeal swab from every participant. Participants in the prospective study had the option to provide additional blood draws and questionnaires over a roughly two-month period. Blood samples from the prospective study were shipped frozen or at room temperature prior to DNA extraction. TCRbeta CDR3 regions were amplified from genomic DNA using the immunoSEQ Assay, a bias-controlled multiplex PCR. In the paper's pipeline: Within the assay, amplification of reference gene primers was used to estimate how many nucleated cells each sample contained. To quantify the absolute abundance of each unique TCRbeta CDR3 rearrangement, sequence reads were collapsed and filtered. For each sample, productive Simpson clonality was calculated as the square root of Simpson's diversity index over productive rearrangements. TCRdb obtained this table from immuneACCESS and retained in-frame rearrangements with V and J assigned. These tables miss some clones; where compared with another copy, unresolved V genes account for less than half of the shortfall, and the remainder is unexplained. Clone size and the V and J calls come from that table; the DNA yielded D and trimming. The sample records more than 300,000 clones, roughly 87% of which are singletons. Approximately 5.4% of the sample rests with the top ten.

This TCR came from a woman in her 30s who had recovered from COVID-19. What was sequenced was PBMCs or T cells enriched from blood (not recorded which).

The sequenced DNA is TGTGCCAGCAGCCTAAGGGGCGCGTATAATTCACCCCTCCACTTT. Its amino acids are CASSLRGAYNSPLHF. The chain links TRBV5-5 with TRBJ1-6, with TRBD1 as a weak D call on 5 bases. V is shortened by 4 bases, J by 4 bases, and the region joining them spans 12 bases. The germline V gene (reference sequence) supplies CDR1 SGHKS and CDR2 YYEKEE. Including the terminal cysteine and phenylalanine, the CDR3 comprises 15 residues. The only DNA kept is the CDR3, 45 bases in frame from the first base.